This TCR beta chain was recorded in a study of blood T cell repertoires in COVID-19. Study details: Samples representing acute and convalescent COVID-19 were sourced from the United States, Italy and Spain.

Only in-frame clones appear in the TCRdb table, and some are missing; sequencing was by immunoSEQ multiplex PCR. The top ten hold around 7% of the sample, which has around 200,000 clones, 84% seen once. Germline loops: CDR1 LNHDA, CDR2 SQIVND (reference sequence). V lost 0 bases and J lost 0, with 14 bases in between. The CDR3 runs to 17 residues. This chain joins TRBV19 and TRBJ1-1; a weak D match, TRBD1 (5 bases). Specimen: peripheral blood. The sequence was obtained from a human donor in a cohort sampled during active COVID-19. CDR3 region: CASSIDQRGGMNTEAFF. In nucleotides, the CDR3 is TGTGCCAGTAGTATAGATCAAAGGGGCGGAATGAACACTGAAGCTTTCTTT.